The TCR beta chain under discussion was sequenced for a study of cytomegalovirus exposure and HLA in healthy donors. Whole-study context: When fewer than 400 donors were genotyped, roughly 80% of them were found to fall in the Caucasian-associated ancestry cluster.

The CDR3 has 15 amino acids. Germline-derived CDR1 and CDR2 are SGHAT and FQNNGV. The PCR contained 60 Vbeta and 13 Jbeta primers. TCRdb's table, derived via immunoSEQ multiplex PCR, lists solely in-frame clones and lacks some. This table lists 100,000 to 150,000 clones. The receptor was derived from a man aged 25-40 years in good health and CMV-seronegative. The sequenced sample was PBMCs. The V gene is TRBV11-2, the J gene TRBJ2-5; perhaps TRBD1 as D (7 bases). The last part of the DNA fits TRBJ2-7 better; the J call may be wrong. CDR3 sequence: CASSLDTGAGNEQYF. CDR3 DNA sequence: TGTGCCAGCAGCTTAGATACAGGGGCGGGGAACGAGCAGTACTTC.